A single sample is the source of the 26 T cell receptor beta chains below, sequenced in a study of shared clonotypes between healthy human individuals. TCRdb's table, derived via immunoSEQ multiplex PCR, lists solely in-frame clones and lacks some. The table records some 2,500,000 clones, around 92% of them present only once. Sequencing used naive CD4+ T cells from PBMCs. Subset denoted: CD45RA+ positively selected. The receptors were sampled from a man between 18 and 29 years old in good health. Some clones in this sample may be carry-over from other donors' samples.

The chain combines TRBV4-2 with TRBJ2-7; tentatively, D is TRBD1 (5 bases). The V gene lost 1 base and the J gene lost 5 bases, with 12 bases spanning the gap. From germline, CDR1 is LGHNA and CDR2 YNFKEQ. The CDR3 length is 14 residues. The CDR3 DNA follows: TGTGCCAGCAGCCAAGCCCAGGGTTTGAACGAGCAGTACTTC. Its protein is CASSQAQGLNEQYF.

This clone was recorded once. This specimen includes other DNA sequences encoding the same CDR3. In DNA, the CDR3 is TGTGCCAGCAGCCTAGGGAGAGGAAACACTGAAGCTTTCTTT. Its translation: CASSLGRGNTEAFF. V gene TRBV7-2 combines with J gene TRBJ1-1, with D unclear. The CDR3 extends over 14 amino acids. Trimming cost V 5 bases and J 2 bases, with 12 bases left between them. The V gene's germline CDR1 is SGHTA and CDR2 FQGNSA.

Points on this clone: This sample also contains other DNA sequences that code for the same CDR3. The gene calls are TRBV11-2 and TRBJ2-7; D not certain. Germline CDR1 reads SGHAT; CDR2 reads FQNNGV. This CDR3 is built from 13 residues. V lost 0 bases, J lost 0 bases, and 3 bases lay in between. CDR3 loop: CASSLDTSYEQYF. The CDR3 bases are TGTGCCAGCAGCTTAGATACCTCCTACGAGCAGTACTTC. Complete variable domain (other parts from reference TRBV11-2 and TRBJ2-7): EAGVAQSPRYKIIEKRQSVAFWCNPISGHATLYWYQQILGQGPKLLIQFQNNGVVDDSQLPKDRFSAERLKGVDSTLKIQPAKLEDSAVYLCASSLDTSYEQYFGPGTRLTVT.

J is TRBJ1-1 and V is TRBV2; D might be TRBD1 (6 bases). CDR1 is SNHLY and CDR2 is FYNNEI in the germline V gene. CDR3 length: 12 residues. V was trimmed by 6 bases and J by 7 bases, leaving 12 bases between them. CDR3 in amino acids: CASRYGQIEAFF. The CDR3 DNA is TGTGCCAGCAGGTACGGACAGATTGAAGCTTTCTTT. Based on the CDR3 plus reference TRBV2 and TRBJ1-1, the full variable domain is EPEVTQTPSHQVTQMGQEVILRCVPISNHLYFYWYRQILGQKVEFLVSFYNNEISEKSEIFDDQFSVERPDGSNFTLKIRSTKLEDSAMYFCASRYGQIEAFFGQGTRLTVV.

J is TRBJ2-3 and V is TRBV28; D might be TRBD2 (5 bases). Trimming left V 5 bases short and J 7 bases short, with 16 bases between. CDR3 length: 14 residues. Germline-derived CDR1 and CDR2 are MDHEN and SYDVKM. This CDR3 is CASSVGPRGNTQYF. The CDR3 DNA reads as TGTGCCAGCAGTGTAGGCCCTCGAGGGAATACGCAGTATTTT. Full variable domain (outside the CDR3, taken from reference TRBV28 and TRBJ2-3): DVKVTQSSRYLVKRTGEKVFLECVQDMDHENMFWYRQDPGLGLRLIYFSYDVKMKEKGDIPEGYSVSREKKERFSLILESASTNQTSMYLCASSVGPRGNTQYFGPGTRLTVL.

The genes are TRBV4-2 and TRBJ2-7; a possible D gene is TRBD2 (5 bases). This CDR3 region has 16 residues. Trimming took off 1 base at V and 3 bases at J, with 16 bases between the two ends. Germline values: CDR1 LGHNA, CDR2 YNFKEQ. CDR3 amino acids: CASSQVGSGALYEQYF. The CDR3 DNA reads TGTGCCAGCAGCCAAGTGGGGAGCGGAGCCCTCTACGAGCAGTACTTC.

The chain is built from TRBV7-2 and TRBJ2-3; D possibly corresponds to TRBD1 (5 bases). The germline V gene has CDR1 SGHTA and CDR2 FQGNSA. Trimming took off 5 bases at V and 4 bases at J, with 13 bases between the two ends. The CDR3 extends over 14 amino acids. CDR3 DNA: TGTGCCAGCAGCCGGGTGGGGCTGGCAGATACGCAGTATTTT. This encodes CASSRVGLADTQYF.

The genes are TRBV10-3 and TRBJ1-2; D gene ambiguous. Germline V gene data show CDR1 as ENHRY and CDR2 as SYGVKD. With 0 bases removed from V and 3 bases from J, the gap between germline ends came to 17 bases. The CDR3 length is 17 residues. The DNA for the CDR3 is TGTGCCATCAGTGAGTCCAAAAGAGGGAGTTCAGACTATGGCTACACCTTC. Translation gives CAISESKRGSSDYGYTF.

V and J are TRBV7-2 and TRBJ2-7; D ambiguous. The CDR3 totals 14 residues. Trimming removed 1 base from V and 2 bases from J, with 9 bases in between. Germline CDR1 is SGHTA and CDR2 is FQGNSA. The CDR3 region has the DNA TGTGCCAGCAGCTTAGACGTCTTCACCTACGAGCAGTACTTC. Translating gives CASSLDVFTYEQYF.

The rearrangement links TRBV27 to TRBJ2-1; no firm D call. V lost 7 bases and J lost 2, with 15 bases in between. This CDR3 has 15 amino acids. The germline V gene has CDR1 MNHEY and CDR2 SMNVEV (reference sequence). The CDR3 sequence is CASTHVHRAYNEQFF. The CDR3 coding sequence is TGTGCCAGCACCCACGTACACAGAGCCTACAATGAGCAGTTCTTC.

In this sample, this clone turned up a few times. The V gene is TRBV6-5, the J gene TRBJ1-1; D remains unclear. Germline CDR1 and CDR2: MNHEY and SVGAGI. This CDR3 contains 14 residues. The V gene lost 2 bases and the J gene lost 1 base, with 8 bases spanning the gap. The chain's CDR3 is CASSYAGPNTEAFF. The CDR3 DNA sequence: TGTGCCAGCAGTTACGCTGGGCCGAACACTGAAGCTTTCTTT.

In this sample, this clone turned up once. The chain employs TRBV19 and TRBJ1-1; tentatively, D is TRBD1 (5 bases). Germline V CDR1 and CDR2: LNHDA, SQIVND (reference sequence). This CDR3 contains 12 residues. Trimming cost V 4 bases and J 7 bases, with 10 bases left between them. The CDR3 nucleotides read TGTGCCAGTAGTAGAGGGGCAATTGAAGCTTTCTTT. Translation gives CASSRGAIEAFF. Variable domain in full (rest from reference TRBV19 and TRBJ1-1): DGGITQSPKYLFRKEGQNVTLSCEQNLNHDAMYWYRQDPGQGLRLIYYSQIVNDFQKGDIAEGYSVSREKKESFPLTVTSAQKNPTAFYLCASSRGAIEAFFGQGTRLTVV.

The chain recombines TRBV28 with TRBJ1-4; D is undetermined. V lost 6 bases and J 8 bases, leaving 7 bases between the germline ends. The CDR3 totals 11 residues. Germline lookup yields CDR1 MDHEN and CDR2 SYDVKM. In DNA, the CDR3 is TGTGCCAGCAGGGGGATCGAAAAACTGTTTTTT. It specifies CASRGIEKLFF.

As concerns this clone: The sample contains more than one DNA sequence encoding this CDR3. The chain employs TRBV2 and TRBJ1-5, with unresolved D. CDR3 length: 13 amino acids. The germline CDR1 and CDR2 sequences are SNHLY and FYNNEI. V was pared by 6 bases and J by 3 bases, with 9 bases between. CDR3 sequence (DNA): TGTGCCAGCAGCGACGAAGTCAATCAGCCCCAGCATTTT. It codes for CASSDEVNQPQHF.

For this clone: Other nucleotide sequences in the sample specify the same CDR3. This chain links TRBV27 with TRBJ2-3; 9 positions match TRBD1. The germline V gene has CDR1 MNHEY and CDR2 SMNVEV (reference sequence). V dropped 3 bases and J dropped 4; count of bases not matched to a gene: 2. The CDR3 has 14 residues. The CDR3 DNA follows: TGTGCCAGCAGTTTGGGACAGGGCGCAGATACGCAGTATTTT. It specifies CASSLGQGADTQYF.

This clone has just one count. The chain is built from TRBV6-5 and TRBJ2-3; D might be TRBD1 (6 bases). Deletions cut 4 bases from V and 2 bases from J, with 10 bases between. CDR3 length: 14 amino acids. Germline CDR1 is MNHEY and CDR2 is SVGAGI. The CDR3 reads CASSWGQSTDTQYF. CDR3 nucleotides: TGTGCCAGCAGTTGGGGGCAGTCCACAGATACGCAGTATTTT.

The V gene is TRBV7-3, the J gene TRBJ2-1; D is possibly TRBD1 (5 bases). Germline CDR1 and CDR2: SGHTA and FQGTGA. Trimming cost V 4 bases and J 9 bases, with 13 bases left between them. This CDR3 is 13 amino acids long. CDR3 in amino acids: CASSSFRQSEQFF. The CDR3 nucleotides are TGTGCCAGCAGCTCATTCCGACAGAGTGAGCAGTTCTTC.

The rearrangement uses TRBV5-1 and TRBJ2-3; TRBD2 aligns across 11 bases. The CDR3 is 17 amino acids. Trimming cost V 4 bases and J 3 bases; bases outside gene matches: 10. The germline gives CDR1 SGHRS, CDR2 YFSETQ. The CDR3 region has the DNA TGCGCCAGCAGCCCGGGGCTGCTAGCGGGAGGAACAGATACGCAGTATTTT. Translation: CASSPGLLAGGTDTQYF.

Here the CDR3 reads CASSLGPVEGTGELFF. CDR3 coding DNA: TGTGCCAGCAGCTTGGGTCCGGTAGAGGGGACCGGGGAGCTGTTTTTT. V gene TRBV5-4 combines with J gene TRBJ2-2, with D perhaps given as TRBD1 or TRBD2 (5 bases each). This CDR3 spans 16 amino acids. CDR1 and CDR2 from the germline V gene are SGHNT and YYREEE (reference sequence). Trimming shortened V by 0 bases and J by 5 bases, and 14 bases separated the two germline ends.

The rearrangement links TRBV15 to TRBJ2-7; 7 bases are a match to TRBD2. The CDR3 loop spans 18 amino acids. V trimming: 0 bases; J trimming: 7 bases; junction bases outside the gene matches: 18. Germline CDR1 LNHNV, CDR2 YYDKDF (reference sequence). CDR3 nucleotides: TGTGCCACCAGCAGAGATGCCCCTAGCGGTCCCGCTGGATTTGAGCAGTACTTC. Amino acid sequence: CATSRDAPSGPAGFEQYF.

The chain recombines TRBV5-1 with TRBJ2-5; D could derive from TRBD1 or TRBD2 (5 bases each). The CDR3 length is 15 residues. Per the germline V gene, CDR1 is SGHRS and CDR2 is YFSETQ. V was pared by 0 bases and J by 10 bases, with 19 bases between. CDR3 bases: TGCGCCAGCAGCTTGGGAGGGTCTGGATCGCAGGGCCAGTACTTC. Encoded protein: CASSLGGSGSQGQYF.

The CDR3 loop is CASSLKVPPSGAQGNTIYF. DNA for the CDR3: TGCGCCAGCAGCCTCAAGGTACCCCCGTCGGGGGCGCAAGGAAACACCATATATTTT. The chain is built from TRBV4-1 and TRBJ1-3; the D gene is possibly TRBD1 (6 bases). V was trimmed by 4 bases and J by 4 bases, leaving 26 bases between them. The CDR3 sequence is 19 residues long. CDR1 and CDR2 from the germline V gene are MGHRA and YSYEKL.

As for this clone: Distinct nucleotide sequences in the sample also encode this CDR3. The chain recombines TRBV18 with TRBJ2-3; 8 bases match TRBD2. V gave up 3 bases and J gave up 3 bases; unmatched junction bases: 5. Looked up from germline, CDR1 is KGHSH and CDR2 is LQKENI. This CDR3 spans 15 amino acids. As DNA, the CDR3 is TGTGCCAGCTCACCGTCCAGCGGGAGTACAGATACGCAGTATTTT. Amino acids: CASSPSSGSTDTQYF.

A note on this clone: Other DNA sequences in this specimen translate into the identical CDR3. This chain links TRBV20-1 with TRBJ1-1; D not resolved. The germline gives CDR1 DFQATT, CDR2 SNEGSKA (reference sequence). This CDR3 has 10 residues. V lost 6 bases to trimming and J lost 3 bases, with 5 bases between them. CDR3 sequence reads: CSAGDTEAFF. The CDR3 DNA is TGCAGTGCCGGGGACACTGAAGCTTTCTTT.

V is TRBV4-2 and J is TRBJ2-5; possibly TRBD2 for D (6 bases). The CDR3 is 15 residues long. V lost 1 base and J 2 bases, leaving 11 bases between the germline ends. Germline-derived CDR1 and CDR2 are LGHNA and YNFKEQ. In nucleotides, the CDR3 is TGTGCCAGCAGCCAAGGGGTCCGGGGGCAAGAGACCCAGTACTTC. This gives the protein CASSQGVRGQETQYF.

CDR3 amino acids: CASSPTGTETQYF. Here the CDR3 DNA reads TGTGCCAGCAGCCCGACAGGGACAGAGACCCAGTACTTC. The chain combines TRBV5-8 with TRBJ2-5; 7 positions match TRBD1. The germline V gene encodes CDR1 SGHTS and CDR2 YDEGEE. This CDR3 has 13 residues. V gave up 4 bases and J gave up 4 bases; unmatched junction bases: 4. Drawing the rest from reference TRBV5-8 and TRBJ2-5, the complete variable domain is EAGVTQSPTHLIKTRGQQATLRCSPISGHTSVYWYQQALGLGLQFLLWYDEGEERNRGNFPPRFSGRQFPNYSSELNVNALELEDSALYLCASSPTGTETQYFGPGTRLLVL.